Shown below are 32 T cell receptor beta chains from a single sample sequenced in a study of blood T cell repertoires in COVID-19. Using immunoSEQ multiplex PCR, the repertoire was profiled, and TCRdb retains in-frame clones only, with some absent. The sample records about 220,000 clones, about 85% being singletons. The sample comprised peripheral blood. These receptor sequences come from a woman in her sixties or seventies who had recovered from COVID-19.

The chain recombines TRBV30 with TRBJ1-1; no clear D gene. Trimming removed 0 bases at V and 1 base at J, with 9 bases between. The CDR3 spans 14 residues. Germline V CDR1 and CDR2: GTSNPN, SVGIG (reference sequence). The CDR3 sequence: CAWSVWSGNTEAFF. Written as DNA, the CDR3 is TGTGCCTGGAGTGTTTGGTCAGGGAACACTGAAGCTTTCTTT.

The chain has TRBV13 and TRBJ2-2; maybe TRBD1 (6 bases). The CDR3 consists of 15 residues. V lost 5 bases and J lost 1, with 11 bases in between. Germline lookup yields CDR1 PRHDT and CDR2 FYEKMQ (reference sequence). The CDR3 loop reads CASSQPTGNTGELFF. In DNA, the CDR3 is TGTGCCAGCAGCCAACCGACAGGGAACACCGGGGAGCTGTTTTTT.

The chain links TRBV6-1 to TRBJ1-5; D not resolved. V lost 2 bases, J lost 4 bases, and 9 bases lay in between. CDR3 length equals 14 residues. Germline V CDR1 and CDR2: MNHNS, SASEGT. The CDR3 here is CASSEITENQPQHF. CDR3 bases: TGTGCCAGCAGTGAAATAACAGAAAATCAGCCCCAGCATTTT.

The chain is built from TRBV2 and TRBJ1-3; D remains unclear. The germline CDR1 and CDR2 sequences are SNHLY and FYNNEI. This CDR3 region has 12 residues. Trimming removed 4 bases at V and 8 bases at J, with 9 bases between. DNA of the CDR3: TGTGCCAGCAGTGGTTGGGGAGACACCATATATTTT. Amino acid sequence: CASSGWGDTIYF.

The rearrangement joins TRBV18 to TRBJ2-7, with D possibly TRBD1 on 7 matching bases. Germline V CDR1 and CDR2: KGHSH, LQKENI. CDR3 length: 13 amino acids. V dropped 7 bases and J dropped 3 bases, with 13 bases sitting between them. The CDR3 loop is CASCQGGFYEQYF. The CDR3 region has the DNA TGTGCCAGCTGTCAGGGGGGCTTCTACGAGCAGTACTTC.

This rearrangement joins TRBV6-5 to TRBJ2-5; D is ambiguous. The length of the CDR3 is 15 residues. The germline V and J ends were trimmed by 1 base and 2 bases, with 11 bases remaining between them. Germline CDR1 and CDR2: MNHEY and SVGAGI. The DNA for the CDR3 is TGTGCCAGCAGTTACTTACGACACACACAAGAGACCCAGTACTTC. Amino acids: CASSYLRHTQETQYF.

The chain carries TRBV6-2 or TRBV6-3 and TRBJ1-2; D not resolved. The CDR3 covers 13 residues. Germline CDR1 and CDR2: MNHEY and SVGEGT. V was trimmed by 6 bases and J by 1 base, leaving 9 bases between them. The CDR3 loop reads CASSQAVNYGYTF. CDR3 sequence (DNA): TGTGCCAGCAGCCAGGCGGTTAACTATGGCTACACCTTC.

V usage is TRBV30 and J usage is TRBJ1-1; weak D call: TRBD1 (5 bases). CDR1 and CDR2 from the germline V gene are GTSNPN and SVGIG (reference sequence). The V end lost 0 bases, the J end lost 7 bases, and 12 bases lay between the germline ends. The CDR3 has 13 residues. CDR3 nucleotides: TGTGCCTGGAGTGTGGTATCGGGGGGTGAAGCTTTCTTT. Residues: CAWSVVSGGEAFF.

Notes on this clone: The sample has other DNA sequences that encode this CDR3 too. V usage is TRBV4-1 and J usage is TRBJ2-1; D is ambiguous. CDR3 size: 17 residues. CDR1 and CDR2 (germline): MGHRA, YSYEKL. Trimming took off 0 bases at V and 0 bases at J, with 12 bases between the two ends. DNA of the CDR3: TGCGCCAGCAGCCAAGAGAATAGGCGGAGCTCCTACAATGAGCAGTTCTTC. Protein sequence: CASSQENRRSSYNEQFF.

This chain uses TRBV15 with TRBJ2-5; 8 positions match TRBD1. Looked up from germline, CDR1 is LNHNV and CDR2 is YYDKDF (reference sequence). The CDR3 consists of 17 residues. The V gene end was trimmed by 1 base and the J gene end by 5 bases; junction bases not matched to a gene: 12. The CDR3 loop reads CATSRGIGQGAEETQYF. CDR3 nucleotides: TGTGCCACCAGCAGAGGAATAGGGCAGGGGGCCGAGGAGACCCAGTACTTC.

This rearrangement joins TRBV28 to TRBJ2-2; a weak D match, TRBD2 (5 bases). CDR3 length: 13 residues. The germline V gene has CDR1 MDHEN and CDR2 SYDVKM. The V end lost 2 bases, the J end lost 9 bases, and 10 bases lay between the germline ends. This CDR3 reads CASSLIEGWELFF. CDR3 DNA sequence: TGTGCCAGCAGTTTAATTGAGGGTTGGGAGCTGTTTTTT.

This clone showed up just once. The chain carries TRBV10-3 and TRBJ2-2; D uncertain. V lost 4 bases, J lost 0 bases, and 3 bases lay in between. Per germline, CDR1 ENHRY and CDR2 SYGVKD. The CDR3 is 13 amino acids. CDR3 sequence: CAISAANTGELFF. CDR3 sequence (DNA): TGTGCCATCAGTGCAGCGAACACCGGGGAGCTGTTTTTT.

The J gene is TRBJ2-7, the V gene TRBV7-6; 12 positions agree with TRBD2. The V and J ends lost 4 bases and 5 bases, in that order; junction bases with no gene match: 9. The CDR3 sequence is 16 residues long. Germline V gene sequence: CDR1 SGHVS, CDR2 FNYEAQ. The CDR3 spells CASSSSSGGAFDEQYF. For the CDR3, the DNA is TGTGCCAGCAGCTCCTCTAGCGGGGGGGCGTTCGACGAGCAGTACTTC.

This chain links TRBV5-1 with TRBJ1-4, with unresolved D. V was clipped by 3 bases and J by 0 bases, with 9 bases between them. Germline-derived CDR1 and CDR2 are SGHRS and YFSETQ. The CDR3 is made up of 15 amino acids. Here the CDR3 DNA reads TGCGCCAGCAGCTCCCCCGGGACAACTAATGAAAAACTGTTTTTT. Amino acid sequence: CASSSPGTTNEKLFF.

This clone has only one observation. The rearrangement joins TRBV30 to TRBJ1-2; a possible D gene is TRBD1 (5 bases). The length of the CDR3 is 13 residues. Germline V CDR1 and CDR2: GTSNPN, SVGIG (reference sequence). The V and J ends lost 3 bases and 4 bases respectively, with 12 bases between them. The CDR3: CAWSQGGPYGYTF. In DNA, the CDR3 is TGTGCCTGGAGCCAGGGAGGCCCCTATGGCTACACCTTC.

The chain is built from TRBV11-2 and TRBJ2-2, with a possible D match to TRBD1 (5 bases). CDR3 length equals 14 residues. Trimming cost V 3 bases and J 6 bases, with 11 bases left between them. Germline loops: CDR1 SGHAT, CDR2 FQNNGV. The chain's CDR3 is CASSFRVLSGELFF. CDR3 nucleotide sequence: TGTGCCAGCAGCTTCAGGGTACTCTCCGGGGAGCTGTTTTTT.

The V gene is TRBV3-1 (or the pseudogene TRBV3-2), the J gene TRBJ2-7, with 12 bases matching TRBD2. The J segment lost 0 bases and the V segment lost 4 bases, leaving 7 bases of the junction unmatched. The CDR3 runs to 17 residues. Germline V gives CDR1 LGHDT, CDR2 YNNKEL (reference sequence). The CDR3 coding sequence is TGTGCCAGCAGCCTCGAGACTAGCGGGGGACACTCCTACGAGCAGTACTTC. It is translated as CASSLETSGGHSYEQYF.

The chain uses TRBV11-2 and TRBJ2-7; 9 bases line up with TRBD1. The CDR3 is 14 amino acids. The V and J ends lost 5 bases and 0 bases, in that order; junction bases with no gene match: 2. The germline gives CDR1 SGHAT, CDR2 FQNNGV. This CDR3 is CASSTDRGSYEQYF. The CDR3, as DNA: TGTGCCAGCAGCACGGACAGGGGCTCCTACGAGCAGTACTTC.

J is TRBJ1-1 and V is TRBV3-1 (or the pseudogene TRBV3-2); no clear D. The CDR3 loop spans 13 amino acids. Germline CDR1 and CDR2: LGHDT and YNNKEL (reference sequence). With 4 bases removed from V and 2 bases from J, the gap between germline ends came to 8 bases. CDR3 sequence (DNA): TGTGCCAGCAGCCTACAGATAAACACTGAAGCTTTCTTT. Translation gives CASSLQINTEAFF.

The chain combines TRBV10-1 with TRBJ2-3, with D perhaps matching TRBD1 (6 bases). The germline CDR1 and CDR2 sequences are WNHNN and SYGVQD (reference sequence). The CDR3 spans 14 residues. V was trimmed by 5 bases and J by 0 bases, leaving 9 bases between them. DNA of the CDR3: TGCGCCAGCAGTTCTGGACAGAGCACAGATACGCAGTATTTT. Translated: CASSSGQSTDTQYF.

This chain uses TRBV27 with TRBJ2-7; the D gene is possibly TRBD2 (6 bases). Germline-derived CDR1 and CDR2 are MNHEY and SMNVEV (reference sequence). This CDR3 comprises 13 residues. With 0 bases removed from V and 4 bases from J, the gap between germline ends came to 7 bases. The CDR3 is CASSLSGGYEQYF. The CDR3 nucleotides are TGTGCCAGCAGTTTATCGGGGGGATACGAGCAGTACTTC.

The chain has TRBV4-1 and TRBJ2-2; D perhaps matches TRBD1 (6 bases). Germline V gene lookup returns CDR1 MGHRA and CDR2 YSYEKL. Trimming removed 2 bases at V and 1 base at J, with 11 bases between. The CDR3 length is 16 residues. The CDR3 DNA sequence: TGCGCCAGCAGCCAACTTCCGGGACAGAACACCGGGGAGCTGTTTTTT. It translates to CASSQLPGQNTGELFF.

The rearrangement uses TRBV7-3 and TRBJ2-3; 7 bases match TRBD1. Looked up from germline, CDR1 is SGHTA and CDR2 is FQGTGA. The CDR3 loop spans 15 amino acids. The junction had 6 bases not matched to a gene; V was cut back by 4 bases and J by 2 bases. CDR3 protein: CASSSTGVFTDTQYF. The CDR3 DNA reads as TGTGCCAGCAGCTCTACAGGGGTATTCACAGATACGCAGTATTTT.

The chain has TRBV10-3 and TRBJ1-5; D uncertain. Trimming pared 8 bases from V and 3 bases from J, leaving 8 bases between. The length of the CDR3 is 12 residues. The germline V gene encodes CDR1 ENHRY and CDR2 SYGVKD. The CDR3 bases are TGTGCCATCGGGCAGGTCAATCAGCCCCAGCATTTT. It specifies CAIGQVNQPQHF.

This clone came up a few times. This chain uses TRBV10-3 with TRBJ2-1; D possibly corresponds to TRBD2 (6 bases). V lost 5 bases to trimming and J lost 6 bases, with 14 bases between them. Germline V gene lookup returns CDR1 ENHRY and CDR2 SYGVKD. This CDR3 is 14 amino acids long. CDR3 loop: CAISSARDSNEQFF. The CDR3, as DNA: TGTGCCATCAGTTCAGCTAGGGACTCCAATGAGCAGTTCTTC.

The chain couples TRBV6-2 or TRBV6-3 to TRBJ2-3; 9 nucleotides line up with TRBD2. CDR1 MNHEY and CDR2 SVGEGT come from the germline V gene. CDR3 size: 17 residues. The ends lost 5 bases at V and 3 bases at J; junction bases unmatched: 12. The CDR3 DNA sequence: TGTGCCAGCAGTCCCCTTAGGCTAGCGGGGCGGACAGATACGCAGTATTTT. This translates into CASSPLRLAGRTDTQYF.

The CDR3 sequence is CASSFGSSYEQYF. CDR3 coding DNA: TGTGCCAGCAGTTTTGGGAGCTCCTACGAGCAGTACTTC. The V call is TRBV12-3 or TRBV12-4, the J call TRBJ2-7; maybe TRBD2 (5 bases). This CDR3 comprises 13 residues. V was pared by 3 bases and J by 0 bases, with 6 bases between.

This clone was observed a single time. This rearrangement joins TRBV12-5 to TRBJ1-2; 9 bases match TRBD1. The CDR3 loop spans 17 amino acids. Germline CDR1 LGHNT, CDR2 FRNRAP. Trimming cost V 3 bases and J 4 bases; bases outside gene matches: 12. CDR3 sequence reads: CASGFPRTGAPLYGYTF. The CDR3 nucleotides read TGTGCTAGTGGTTTCCCCAGGACAGGGGCTCCTCTCTATGGCTACACCTTC.

The V and J genes are TRBV7-9 and TRBJ1-2; tentative D call: TRBD1 (5 bases). The CDR3 covers 16 residues. V lost 5 bases to trimming and J lost 8 bases, with 24 bases between them. Germline V CDR1 and CDR2: SEHNR, FQNEAQ (reference sequence). CDR3 sequence: CASSVGQGANDGGYTF. CDR3 nucleotides: TGTGCCAGCAGCGTTGGGCAAGGGGCGAATGATGGGGGCTACACCTTC.

J is TRBJ1-1 and V is TRBV4-1; D is ambiguous. CDR1 and CDR2 (germline): MGHRA, YSYEKL. Trimming shortened V by 4 bases and J by 9 bases, and 15 bases separated the two germline ends. This CDR3 contains 13 residues. The CDR3 coding sequence is TGCGCCAGCAGCCCCCCAGGTACTCTCCAAGCTTTCTTT. Its protein is CASSPPGTLQAFF.

The V call is TRBV19, the J call TRBJ2-2; possible D gene TRBD2, 6 bases. Trimming cost V 8 bases and J 1 base, with 11 bases left between them. The CDR3 runs 14 residues. CDR1 LNHDA and CDR2 SQIVND come from the germline V gene (reference sequence). The CDR3 DNA reads as TGTGCCAGTTCTCTGCGGGGGAACACCGGGGAGCTGTTTTTT. Translating gives CASSLRGNTGELFF.

This clone has a single count. This chain connects TRBV3-1 (or the pseudogene TRBV3-2) to TRBJ2-7; D is possibly TRBD1 (6 bases). The CDR3 extends over 17 amino acids. The germline V gene has CDR1 LGHDT and CDR2 YNNKEL (reference sequence). V lost 4 bases and J 5 bases, leaving 24 bases between the germline ends. CDR3 bases: TGTGCCAGCAGCCCCTCAGAAGGGGGACGTGTGGGCCACGAGCAGTACTTC. It yields the protein CASSPSEGGRVGHEQYF.